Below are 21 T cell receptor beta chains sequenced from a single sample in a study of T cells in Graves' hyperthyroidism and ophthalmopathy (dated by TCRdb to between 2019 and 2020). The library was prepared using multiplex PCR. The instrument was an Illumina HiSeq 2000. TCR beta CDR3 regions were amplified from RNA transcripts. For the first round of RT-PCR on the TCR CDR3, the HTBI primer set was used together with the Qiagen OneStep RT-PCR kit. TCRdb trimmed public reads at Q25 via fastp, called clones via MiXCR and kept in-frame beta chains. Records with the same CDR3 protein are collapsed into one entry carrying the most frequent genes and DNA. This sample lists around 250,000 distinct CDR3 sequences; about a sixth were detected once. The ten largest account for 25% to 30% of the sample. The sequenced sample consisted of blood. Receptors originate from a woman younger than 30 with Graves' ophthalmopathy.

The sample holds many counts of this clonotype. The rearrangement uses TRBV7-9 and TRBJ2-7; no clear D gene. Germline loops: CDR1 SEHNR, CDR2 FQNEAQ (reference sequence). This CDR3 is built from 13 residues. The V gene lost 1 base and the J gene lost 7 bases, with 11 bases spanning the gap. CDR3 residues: CASSLVGPREQYF. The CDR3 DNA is TGTGCCAGCAGCTTAGTGGGCCCGAGGGAGCAGTACTTC.

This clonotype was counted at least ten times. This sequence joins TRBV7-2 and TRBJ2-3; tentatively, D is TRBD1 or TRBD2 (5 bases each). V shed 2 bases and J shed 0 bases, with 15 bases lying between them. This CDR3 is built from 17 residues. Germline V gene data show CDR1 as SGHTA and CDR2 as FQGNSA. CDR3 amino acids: CASSLNFGTGSTDTQYF. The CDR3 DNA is TGTGCCAGCAGCTTAAATTTTGGGACGGGGAGCACAGATACGCAGTATTTT. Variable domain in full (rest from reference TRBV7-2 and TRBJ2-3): GAGVSQSPSNKVTEKGKDVELRCDPISGHTALYWYRQSLGQGLEFLIYFQGNSAPDKSGLPSDRFSAERTGGSVSTLTIQRTQQEDSAVYLCASSLNFGTGSTDTQYFGPGTRLTVL.

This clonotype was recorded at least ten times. The CDR3 reads CASRAPGKAAGGYTF. The CDR3 DNA reads as TGTGCCAGCAGGGCTCCGGGGAAGGCCGCAGGCGGCTACACCTTC. This chain connects TRBV7-9 to TRBJ1-2; D uncertain. The germline V and J ends were trimmed by 6 bases and 8 bases, with 22 bases remaining between them. The germline V gene has CDR1 SEHNR and CDR2 FQNEAQ (reference sequence). There are 15 residues in the CDR3.

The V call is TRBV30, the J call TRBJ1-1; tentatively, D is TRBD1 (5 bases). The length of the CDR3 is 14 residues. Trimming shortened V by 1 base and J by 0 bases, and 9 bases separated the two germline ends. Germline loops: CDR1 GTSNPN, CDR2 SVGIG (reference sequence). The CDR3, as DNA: TGTGCCTGGAGTGGTATGGGGGTGAACACTGAAGCTTTCTTT. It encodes CAWSGMGVNTEAFF. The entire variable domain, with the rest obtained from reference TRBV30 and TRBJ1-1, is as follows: SQTIHQWPATLVQPVGSPLSLECTVEGTSNPNLYWYRQAAGRGLQLLFYSVGIGQISSEVPQNLSASRPQDRQFILSSKKLLLSDSGFYLCAWSGMGVNTEAFFGQGTRLTVV.

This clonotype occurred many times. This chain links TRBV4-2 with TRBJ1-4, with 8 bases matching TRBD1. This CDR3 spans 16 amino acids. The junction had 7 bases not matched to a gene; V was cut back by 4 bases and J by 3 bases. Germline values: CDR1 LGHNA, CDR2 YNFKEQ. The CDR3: CASSRAPGQANEKLFF. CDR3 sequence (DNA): TGTGCCAGCAGCCGAGCTCCGGGACAGGCTAATGAAAAACTGTTTTTT.

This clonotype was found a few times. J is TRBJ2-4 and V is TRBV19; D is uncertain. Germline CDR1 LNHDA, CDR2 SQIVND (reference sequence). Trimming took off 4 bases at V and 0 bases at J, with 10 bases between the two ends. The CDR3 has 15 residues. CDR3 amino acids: CASSTGSSAKNIQYF. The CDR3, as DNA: TGTGCCAGTAGTACTGGGTCGTCAGCCAAAAACATTCAGTACTTC.

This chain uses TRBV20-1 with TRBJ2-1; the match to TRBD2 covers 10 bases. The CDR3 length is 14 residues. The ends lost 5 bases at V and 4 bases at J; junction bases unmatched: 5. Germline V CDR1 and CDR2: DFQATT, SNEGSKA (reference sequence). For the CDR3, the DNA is TGCAGTGCTGCGGTACTAGCGGGGTACAATGAGCAGTTCTTC. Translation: CSAAVLAGYNEQFF.

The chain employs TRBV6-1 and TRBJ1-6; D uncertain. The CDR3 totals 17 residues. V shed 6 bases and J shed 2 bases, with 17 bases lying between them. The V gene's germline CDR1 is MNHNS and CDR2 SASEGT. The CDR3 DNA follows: TGTGCCAGCAGGTCAGGCGGAGGTCGGCCCTATAATTCACCCCTCCACTTT. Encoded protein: CASRSGGGRPYNSPLHF.

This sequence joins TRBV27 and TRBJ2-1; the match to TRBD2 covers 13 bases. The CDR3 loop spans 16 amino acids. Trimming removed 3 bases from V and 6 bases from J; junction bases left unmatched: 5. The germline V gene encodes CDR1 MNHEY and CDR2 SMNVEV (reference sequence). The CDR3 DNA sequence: TGTGCCAGCAGTTTGGTCACTAGCGGGAGGGTCAATGAGCAGTTCTTC. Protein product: CASSLVTSGRVNEQFF.

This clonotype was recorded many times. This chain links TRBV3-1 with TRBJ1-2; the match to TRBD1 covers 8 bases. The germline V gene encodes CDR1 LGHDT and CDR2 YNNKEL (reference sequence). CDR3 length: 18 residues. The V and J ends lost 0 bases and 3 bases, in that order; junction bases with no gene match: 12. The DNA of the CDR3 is TGTGCCAGCAGCCAAGAATGGTCTCGGACAGGGTTATACTATGGCTACACCTTC. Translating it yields CASSQEWSRTGLYYGYTF.

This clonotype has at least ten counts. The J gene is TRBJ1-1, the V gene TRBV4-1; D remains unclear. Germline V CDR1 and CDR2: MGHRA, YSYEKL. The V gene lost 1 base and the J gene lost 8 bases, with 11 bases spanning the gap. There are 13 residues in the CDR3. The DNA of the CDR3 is TGCGCCAGCAGCCAAGTGGGCGGAAACGAAGCTTTCTTT. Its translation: CASSQVGGNEAFF.

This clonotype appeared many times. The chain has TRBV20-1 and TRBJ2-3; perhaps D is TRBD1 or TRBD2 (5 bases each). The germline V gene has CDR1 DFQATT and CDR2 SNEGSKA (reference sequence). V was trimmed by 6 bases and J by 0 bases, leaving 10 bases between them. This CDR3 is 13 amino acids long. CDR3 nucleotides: TGCAGTGCGGGGGACGGTAGCACAGATACGCAGTATTTT. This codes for CSAGDGSTDTQYF.

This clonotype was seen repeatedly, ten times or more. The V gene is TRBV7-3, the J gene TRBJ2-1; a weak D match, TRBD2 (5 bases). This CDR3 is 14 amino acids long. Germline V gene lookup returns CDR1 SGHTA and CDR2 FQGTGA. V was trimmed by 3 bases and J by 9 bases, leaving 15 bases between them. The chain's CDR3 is CASSFPGPEGEQFF. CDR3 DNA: TGTGCCAGCAGCTTTCCGGGTCCCGAGGGTGAGCAGTTCTTC.

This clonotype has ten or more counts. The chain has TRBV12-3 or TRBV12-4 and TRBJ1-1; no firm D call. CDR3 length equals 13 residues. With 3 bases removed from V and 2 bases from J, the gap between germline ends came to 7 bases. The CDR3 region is CASSLSANTEAFF. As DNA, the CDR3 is TGTGCCAGCAGTTTGTCAGCAAACACTGAAGCTTTCTTT.

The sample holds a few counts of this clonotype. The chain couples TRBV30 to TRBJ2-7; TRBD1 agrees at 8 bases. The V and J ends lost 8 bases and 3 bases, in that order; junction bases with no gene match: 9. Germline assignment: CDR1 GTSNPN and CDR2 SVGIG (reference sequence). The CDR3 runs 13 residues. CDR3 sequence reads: CASSGTGVYEQYF. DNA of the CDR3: TGTGCCAGTAGTGGGACAGGAGTCTACGAGCAGTACTTC.

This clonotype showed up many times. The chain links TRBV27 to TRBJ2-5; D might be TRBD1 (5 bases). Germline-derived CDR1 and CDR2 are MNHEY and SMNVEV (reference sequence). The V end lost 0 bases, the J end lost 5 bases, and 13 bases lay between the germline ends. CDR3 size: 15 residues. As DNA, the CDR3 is TGTGCCAGCAGTTTATCATCGACAGTTGGGGAGACCCAGTACTTC. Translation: CASSLSSTVGETQYF.

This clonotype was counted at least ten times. CDR3 nucleotides: TGTGCCAGCAGCGGAACTGCCTACGAGCAGTACTTC. It specifies CASSGTAYEQYF. The chain links TRBV5-6 to TRBJ2-7; D is ambiguous. Germline V gene sequence: CDR1 SGHDT, CDR2 YYEEEE. The V and J ends lost 4 bases and 2 bases respectively, with 7 bases between them. The CDR3 totals 12 residues.

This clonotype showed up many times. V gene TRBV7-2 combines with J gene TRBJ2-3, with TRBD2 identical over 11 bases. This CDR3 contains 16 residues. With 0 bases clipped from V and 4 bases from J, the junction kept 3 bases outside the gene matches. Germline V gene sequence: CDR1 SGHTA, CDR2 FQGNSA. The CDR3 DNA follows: TGTGCCAGCAGCTTAGCCGGGACTAGCGGTGCAGATACGCAGTATTTT. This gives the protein CASSLAGTSGADTQYF. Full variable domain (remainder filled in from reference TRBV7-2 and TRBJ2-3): GAGVSQSPSNKVTEKGKDVELRCDPISGHTALYWYRQSLGQGLEFLIYFQGNSAPDKSGLPSDRFSAERTGGSVSTLTIQRTQQEDSAVYLCASSLAGTSGADTQYFGPGTRLTVL.

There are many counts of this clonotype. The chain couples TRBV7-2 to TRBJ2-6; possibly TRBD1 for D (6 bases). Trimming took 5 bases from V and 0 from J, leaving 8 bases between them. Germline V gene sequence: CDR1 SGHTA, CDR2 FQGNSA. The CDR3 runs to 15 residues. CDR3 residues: CASSTGNSGANVLTF. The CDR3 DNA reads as TGTGCCAGCAGCACAGGGAACTCTGGGGCCAACGTCCTGACTTTC.

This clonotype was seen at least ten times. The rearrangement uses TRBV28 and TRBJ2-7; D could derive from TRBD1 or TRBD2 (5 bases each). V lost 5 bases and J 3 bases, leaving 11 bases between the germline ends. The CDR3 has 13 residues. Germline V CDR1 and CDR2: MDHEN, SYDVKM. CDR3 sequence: CASSPGRNYEQYF. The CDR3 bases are TGTGCCAGCAGTCCGGGACGGAACTACGAGCAGTACTTC.

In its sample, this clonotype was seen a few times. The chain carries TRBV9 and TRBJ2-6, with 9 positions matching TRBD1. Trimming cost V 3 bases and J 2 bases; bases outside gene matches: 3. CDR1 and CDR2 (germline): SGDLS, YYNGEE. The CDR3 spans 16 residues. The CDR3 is CASSETGGPGANVLTF. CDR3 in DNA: TGTGCCAGCAGCGAGACAGGGGGACCTGGGGCCAACGTCCTGACTTTC. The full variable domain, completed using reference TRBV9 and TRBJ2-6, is DSGVTQTPKHLITATGQRVTLRCSPRSGDLSVYWYQQSLDQGLQFLIQYYNGEERAKGNILERFSAQQFPDLHSELNLSSLELGDSALYFCASSETGGPGANVLTFGAGSRLTVL.